One and the same sample provided the 3 T cell receptor beta chains below, sequenced in a study of blood T cell repertoires in COVID-19. Data came from immunoSEQ multiplex PCR; TCRdb stores just in-frame clones and leaves some out. The sample lists around 210,000 clones, 70% to 90% occurring once. The sample taken for sequencing was peripheral blood. All receptors derive from a man in his forties or fifties with COVID-19, enrolled during active disease.

V and J are TRBV19 and TRBJ2-1; tentatively, D is TRBD2 (6 bases). Germline V gene sequence: CDR1 LNHDA, CDR2 SQIVND (reference sequence). The CDR3 covers 15 residues. V was cut by 3 bases and J by 2 bases, with 11 bases left in between. CDR3 bases: TGTGCCAGTAGTATGGGGGGTATCCCCTACAATGAGCAGTTCTTC. Translated, it gives CASSMGGIPYNEQFF.

The V call is TRBV3-1 (or the pseudogene TRBV3-2), the J call TRBJ2-3; 11 positions agree with TRBD1. From germline, CDR1 is LGHDT and CDR2 YNNKEL (reference sequence). The CDR3 is made up of 16 amino acids. V shed 3 bases, J shed 1 base, and the junction held 3 bases outside the gene matches. The CDR3 is CASSQRTGGGTDTQYF. The CDR3 DNA reads as TGTGCCAGCAGCCAGCGGACAGGGGGCGGCACAGATACGCAGTATTTT.

The V call is TRBV5-1, the J call TRBJ2-2; maybe TRBD1 (5 bases). The CDR3 is made up of 15 amino acids. V lost 4 bases and J 3 bases, leaving 13 bases between the germline ends. Germline lookup yields CDR1 SGHRS and CDR2 YFSETQ. In nucleotides, the CDR3 is TGCGCCAGCAGCCGGCTAGTAGGGGACACCGGGGAGCTGTTTTTT. Translating gives CASSRLVGDTGELFF.